The sequence of this T cell receptor (beta chain) was determined in a study of Graves' ophthalmopathy and Graves' hyperthyroidism. Certain patients, namely those with other autoimmune diseases, uncontrolled infections, pregnancy or lactation, were excluded. The authors isolated PBMCs from about 10 ml of fresh peripheral blood. Broader study findings: Most thyroid clonotypes with frequency above 0.001 were detected in blood too.

Investigators amplified TCR beta CDR3 regions from RNA transcripts. A first-round RT-PCR used HTBI primers, followed by a second-round multiplex PCR. TCRdb passed the multiplex PCR reads through MiXCR, listing each CDR3 protein once. The sample has over 650,000 distinct CDR3 sequences, under 50% seen once. CDR3 length: 15 amino acids. Trimming took 3 bases from V and 5 from J, leaving 16 bases between them. Germline-derived CDR1 and CDR2 are SGHNT and YENEEA. This clonotype came up many times. As yet, its antigen is unknown. This chain uses TRBV11-3 with TRBJ2-5, with a weak D call TRBD2 (6 bases). This sequence was found in an adult man with Graves' ophthalmopathy. The source material was peripheral blood. CDR3 residues: CASSFRLGTEETQYF. CDR3 DNA: TGTGCCAGCAGCTTCCGACTAGGCACAGAGGAGACCCAGTACTTC.